This T cell receptor (beta chain) was recorded in a study of CD8+CD57+ T cells in acquired aplastic anemia. Study background: About 3 ug was the average amount of DNA from sorted CD4+ and CD8+ cells.

Trimming took off 6 bases at V and 0 bases at J, with 8 bases between the two ends. Germline V CDR1 and CDR2: SNHLY, FYNNEI. The CDR3 is 13 residues long. As for this clonotype: No antigen is known for it.

Profiling of TCR beta VDJ combinations and CDR3 sequences used genomic DNA as template. TCRdb redid the calling of the reads with MiXCR, one entry per CDR3 protein. Of about 95,000 distinct CDR3 sequences listed, 55% to 75% are singletons. General study results and limits: Statistical testing detected no significant gap in CD8+ Simpson's diversity between patients and controls. Between patients and controls, some 31 CD8+ CDR3 sequences were found in common.

Sequenced patients had shown CD8+CD57+ cell expansion by flow cytometry. None of the patients had been given any therapy when their blood was sampled. The chain has TRBV2 and TRBJ1-1; D might be TRBD1 (6 bases). The sequencing input was sorted CD4+, CD8+, or CD8+CD57+ T cells (not recorded which) from PBMCs. This receptor was taken from a human donor with aplastic anemia. CDR3 sequence reads: CASRYRVNTEAFF. The CDR3 coding sequence is TGTGCCAGCAGATACAGGGTGAACACTGAAGCTTTCTTT.